Listed below are T cell receptor beta chains from one sample, sequenced in a study of shared clonotypes between healthy human individuals. Sequenced by immunoSEQ multiplex PCR; TCRdb stores in-frame clones only, minus some. This sample has around 2.1 million clones; about 94% occur once, and the top ten carry around 0.13%. Sequencing input: naive CD4+ T cells sorted from blood. The receptors here all came from a man between 18 and 29 years old in good health. The CDR3 runs from the conserved cysteine through the conserved F or W. D genes are given only for firm matches.

j_gene	d_gene	v_gene	CDR3nt	CDR3aa
TRBJ1-1	NA	TRBV10-3	TGTGCCATCAGCTTTCAGGGATCGAACACTGAAGCTTTCTTT	CAISFQGSNTEAFF
TRBJ1-6	NA	TRBV5-1	TGCGCCAGCAGCCCCGAAAGCTCCTATAATTCACCCCTCCACTTT	CASSPESSYNSPLHF
TRBJ1-2	NA	TRBV19	TGTGCCAGTAGTTCCAGGGGAGACTATGGCTACACCTTC	CASSSRGDYGYTF
TRBJ1-1	TRBD1	TRBV7-9	TGTGCCAGCAGACCCCGGGACAGGGACGATTACACTGAAGCTTTCTTT	CASRPRDRDDYTEAFF
TRBJ2-2	TRBD1	TRBV7-6	TGTGCCAGCAGCCCCCACGGACAGGGACAAAACACCGGGGAGCTGTTTTTT	CASSPHGQGQNTGELFF
TRBJ2-5	TRBD1	TRBV25-1	TGTGCCAGCGGGGGACAGTTAGAGACCCAGTACTTC	CASGGQLETQYF
TRBJ1-2	TRBD1	TRBV15	TGTGCCACCAGCTCCGAGGGACAGGGATACTATTCTAACTATGGCTACACCTTC	CATSSEGQGYYSNYGYTF
TRBJ1-2	TRBD1	TRBV10-2	TGCGCCAGCAGTTACGACAGGGAAATTAACTATGGCTACACCTTC	CASSYDREINYGYTF
TRBJ1-2	NA	TRBV5-1	TGCGCCAGCAGCTTGGCTGGGGGCGGGGGCTACACCTTC	CASSLAGGGGYTF
TRBJ2-1	TRBD1	TRBV7-6	TGTGCCAGCAGCCTCCTTGGGACAGGTTTGAACAATGAGCAGTTCTTC	CASSLLGTGLNNEQFF
TRBJ1-5	NA	TRBV6-1	TGTGCCAGCAGTGAAAAGGGAACACAGCCCCAGCATTTT	CASSEKGTQPQHF
TRBJ2-7	NA	TRBV27	TGTGCCAGCAGTACTACACTAGACTACGAGCAGTACTTC	CASSTTLDYEQYF
TRBJ2-1	TRBD1	TRBV5-1	TGCGCCAGCAGCCCATACCGGGACAGGGGAAACTACAATGAGCAGTTCTTC	CASSPYRDRGNYNEQFF
TRBJ2-7	NA	TRBV30	TGTGCCTGGGCTAGACAGGCCTCCTACGAGCAGTACTTC	CAWARQASYEQYF
TRBJ2-1	TRBD2	TRBV5-6	TGTGCCAGCAGCCACGGACTAGCGGGATCCTACAATGAGCAGTTCTTC	CASSHGLAGSYNEQFF